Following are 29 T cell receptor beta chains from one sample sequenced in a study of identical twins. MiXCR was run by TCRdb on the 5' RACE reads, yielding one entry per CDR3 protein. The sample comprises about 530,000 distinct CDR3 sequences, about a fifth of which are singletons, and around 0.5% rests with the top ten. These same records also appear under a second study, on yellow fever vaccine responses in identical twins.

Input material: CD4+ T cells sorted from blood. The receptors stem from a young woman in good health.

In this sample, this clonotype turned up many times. DNA of the CDR3: TGTGCCAGCAGTTTCGACCCGGGATTGCGGGAGACCCAGTACTTC. Its protein product is CASSFDPGLRETQYF. This chain uses TRBV12-3 or TRBV12-4 with TRBJ2-5, with D possibly matching TRBD2 (5 bases). The CDR3 is made up of 15 amino acids. Trimming removed 3 bases at V and 5 bases at J, with 16 bases between.

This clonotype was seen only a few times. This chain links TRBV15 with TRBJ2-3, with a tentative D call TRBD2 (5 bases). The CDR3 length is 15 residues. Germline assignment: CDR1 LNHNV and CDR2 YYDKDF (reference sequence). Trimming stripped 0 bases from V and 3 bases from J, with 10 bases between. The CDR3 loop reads CATSRDSAPTDTQYF. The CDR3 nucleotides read TGTGCCACCAGCAGAGATAGCGCGCCGACAGATACGCAGTATTTT.

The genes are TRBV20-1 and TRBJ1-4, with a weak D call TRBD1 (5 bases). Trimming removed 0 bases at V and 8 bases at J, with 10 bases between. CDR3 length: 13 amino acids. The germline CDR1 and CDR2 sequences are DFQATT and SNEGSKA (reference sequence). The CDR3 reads CSAREGAGEKLFF. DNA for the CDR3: TGCAGTGCTAGAGAAGGGGCAGGGGAAAAACTGTTTTTT.

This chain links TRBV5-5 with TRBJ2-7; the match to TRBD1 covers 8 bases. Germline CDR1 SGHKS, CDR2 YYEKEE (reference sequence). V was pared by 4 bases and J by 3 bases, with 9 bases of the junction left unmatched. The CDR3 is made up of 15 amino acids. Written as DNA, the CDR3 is TGTGCCAGCAGCATAACGGACAGGGCCTTCTACGAGCAGTACTTC. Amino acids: CASSITDRAFYEQYF.

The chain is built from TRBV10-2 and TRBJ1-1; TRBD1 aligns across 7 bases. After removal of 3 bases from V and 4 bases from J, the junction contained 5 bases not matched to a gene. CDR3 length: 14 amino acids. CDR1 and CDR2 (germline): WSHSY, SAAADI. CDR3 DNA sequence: TGCGCCAGCAGTGATGAGGGGGCGGTCACTGAAGCTTTCTTT. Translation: CASSDEGAVTEAFF.

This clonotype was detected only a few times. For the CDR3, the DNA is TGTGCCAGCAGCTCGGAAAATAGCGGGGGATCAGCCGGGGAGCTGTTTTTT. This sequence encodes CASSSENSGGSAGELFF. This rearrangement joins TRBV11-3 to TRBJ2-2, with 9 positions matching TRBD2. This CDR3 is built from 17 residues. Trimming removed 4 bases from V and 6 bases from J; junction bases left unmatched: 12. Germline CDR1 reads SGHNT; CDR2 reads YENEEA.

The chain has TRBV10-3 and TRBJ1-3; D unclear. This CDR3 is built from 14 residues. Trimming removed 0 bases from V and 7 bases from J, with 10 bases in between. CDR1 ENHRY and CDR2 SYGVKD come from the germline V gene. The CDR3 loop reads CAISESGSWNTIYF. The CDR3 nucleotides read TGTGCCATCAGTGAGTCCGGCAGTTGGAACACCATATATTTT.

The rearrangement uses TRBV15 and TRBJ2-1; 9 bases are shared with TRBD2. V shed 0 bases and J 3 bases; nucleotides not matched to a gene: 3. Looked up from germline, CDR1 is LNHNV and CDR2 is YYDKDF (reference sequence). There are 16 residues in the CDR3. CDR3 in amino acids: CATSREGSGSYNEQFF. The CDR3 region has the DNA TGTGCCACCAGCAGAGAAGGTAGCGGGAGCTACAATGAGCAGTTCTTC.

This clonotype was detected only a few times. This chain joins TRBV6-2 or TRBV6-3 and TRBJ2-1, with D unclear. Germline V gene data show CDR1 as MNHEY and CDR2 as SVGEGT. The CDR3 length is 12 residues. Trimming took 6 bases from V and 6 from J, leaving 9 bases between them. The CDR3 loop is CASSELPNEQFF. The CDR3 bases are TGTGCCAGCAGCGAACTACCCAATGAGCAGTTCTTC.

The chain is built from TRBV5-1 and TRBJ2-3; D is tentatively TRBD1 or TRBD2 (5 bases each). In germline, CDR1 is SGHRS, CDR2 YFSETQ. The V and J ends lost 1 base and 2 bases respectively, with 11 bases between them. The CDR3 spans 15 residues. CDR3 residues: CASSLRWDHTDTQYF. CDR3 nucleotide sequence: TGCGCCAGCAGCTTGCGGTGGGACCACACAGATACGCAGTATTTT.

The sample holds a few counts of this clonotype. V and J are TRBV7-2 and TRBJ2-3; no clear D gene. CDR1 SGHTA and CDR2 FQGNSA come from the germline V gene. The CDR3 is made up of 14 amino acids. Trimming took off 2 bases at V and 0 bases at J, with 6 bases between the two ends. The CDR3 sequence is CASSLLPSTDTQYF. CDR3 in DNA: TGTGCCAGCAGCTTACTCCCGAGCACAGATACGCAGTATTTT.

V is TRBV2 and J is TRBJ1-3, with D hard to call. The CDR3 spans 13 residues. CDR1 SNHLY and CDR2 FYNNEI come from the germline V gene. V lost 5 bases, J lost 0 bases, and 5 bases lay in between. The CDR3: CASSPLSGNTIYF. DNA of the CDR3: TGTGCCAGCAGTCCTCTCTCTGGAAACACCATATATTTT.

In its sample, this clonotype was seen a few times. The CDR3 reads CAISENSYEQYV. The DNA for the CDR3 is TGTGCCATCAGTGAGAACTCCTACGAGCAGTACGTC. The chain is built from TRBV10-3 and TRBJ2-7, with D unresolved. The length of the CDR3 is 12 residues. The V and J ends lost 2 bases and 0 bases respectively, with 2 bases between them. In germline, CDR1 is ENHRY, CDR2 SYGVKD.

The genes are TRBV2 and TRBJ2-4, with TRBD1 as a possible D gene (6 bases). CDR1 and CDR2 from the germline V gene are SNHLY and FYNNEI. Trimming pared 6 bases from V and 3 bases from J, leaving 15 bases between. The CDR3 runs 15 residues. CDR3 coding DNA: TGTGCCAGCAGCGACACAGGGTCAGGCAAAAACATTCAGTACTTC. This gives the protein CASSDTGSGKNIQYF.

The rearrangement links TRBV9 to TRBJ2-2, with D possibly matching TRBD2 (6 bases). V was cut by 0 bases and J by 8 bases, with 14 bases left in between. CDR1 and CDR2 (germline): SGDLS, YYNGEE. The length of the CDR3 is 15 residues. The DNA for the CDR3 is TGTGCCAGCAGCGTAGTCGGAGGGAGTGGGGGGGAGCTGTTTTTT. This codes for CASSVVGGSGGELFF.

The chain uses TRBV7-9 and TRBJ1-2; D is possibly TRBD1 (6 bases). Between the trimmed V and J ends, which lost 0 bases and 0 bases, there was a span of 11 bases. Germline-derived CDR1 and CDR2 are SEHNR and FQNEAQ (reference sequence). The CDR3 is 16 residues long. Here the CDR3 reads CASSLALGGTNYGYTF. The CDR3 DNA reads TGTGCCAGCAGCTTAGCGCTTGGGGGCACTAACTATGGCTACACCTTC.

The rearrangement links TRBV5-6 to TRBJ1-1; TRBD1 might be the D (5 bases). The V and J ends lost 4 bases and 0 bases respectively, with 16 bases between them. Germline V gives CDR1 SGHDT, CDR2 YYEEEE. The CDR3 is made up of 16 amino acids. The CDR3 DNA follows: TGTGCCAGCAGCGCGGGGTTCAGGGTAATGAACACTGAAGCTTTCTTT. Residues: CASSAGFRVMNTEAFF.

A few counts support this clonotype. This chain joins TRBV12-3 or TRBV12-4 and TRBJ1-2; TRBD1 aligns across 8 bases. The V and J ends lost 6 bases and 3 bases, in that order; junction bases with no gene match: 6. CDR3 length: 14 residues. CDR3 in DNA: TGTGCCAGCAGCCCCGGACAGGGCTACTATGGCTACACCTTC. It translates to CASSPGQGYYGYTF.

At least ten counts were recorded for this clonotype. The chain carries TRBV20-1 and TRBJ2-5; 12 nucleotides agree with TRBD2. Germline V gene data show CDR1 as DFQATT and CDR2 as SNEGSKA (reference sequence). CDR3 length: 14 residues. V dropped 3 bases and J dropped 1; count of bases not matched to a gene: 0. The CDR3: CSARTSGGQETQYF. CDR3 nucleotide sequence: TGCAGTGCTAGGACTAGCGGGGGCCAAGAGACCCAGTACTTC.

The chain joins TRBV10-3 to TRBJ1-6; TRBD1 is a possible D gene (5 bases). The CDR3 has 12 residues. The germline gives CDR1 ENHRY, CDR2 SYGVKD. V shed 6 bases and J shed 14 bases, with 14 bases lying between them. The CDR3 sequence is CAISGSRVTLHF. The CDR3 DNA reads TGTGCCATCAGCGGCTCCAGGGTAACCCTCCACTTT.

CDR3 in DNA: TGCAGTGCTAGAGACGACGCTGGTAGTCAGCCCCAGCATTTT. It encodes CSARDDAGSQPQHF. The chain recombines TRBV20-1 with TRBJ1-5; D uncertain. Germline V gives CDR1 DFQATT, CDR2 SNEGSKA (reference sequence). The V and J ends lost 0 bases and 6 bases respectively, with 12 bases between them. CDR3 length: 14 residues.

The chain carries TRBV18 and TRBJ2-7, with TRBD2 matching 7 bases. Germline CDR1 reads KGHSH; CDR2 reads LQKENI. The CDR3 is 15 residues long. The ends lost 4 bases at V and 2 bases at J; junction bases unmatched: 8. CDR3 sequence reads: CASSHGGGTTYEQYV. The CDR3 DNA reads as TGTGCCAGCTCACATGGGGGGGGAACTACCTACGAGCAGTACGTC.

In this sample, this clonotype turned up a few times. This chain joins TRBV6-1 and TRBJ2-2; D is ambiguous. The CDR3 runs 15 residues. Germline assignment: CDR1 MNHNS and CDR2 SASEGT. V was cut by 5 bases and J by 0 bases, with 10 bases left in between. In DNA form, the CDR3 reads TGTGCCAGCAGTAAGGGAAGTACGAACACCGGGGAGCTGTTTTTT. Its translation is CASSKGSTNTGELFF.

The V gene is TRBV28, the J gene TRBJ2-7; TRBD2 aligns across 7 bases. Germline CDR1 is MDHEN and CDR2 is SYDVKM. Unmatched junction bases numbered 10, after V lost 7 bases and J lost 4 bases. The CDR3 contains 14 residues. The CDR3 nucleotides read TGTGCCAGCAAAAGCGGGACTGCCCCTTACGAGCAGTACTTC. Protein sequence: CASKSGTAPYEQYF.

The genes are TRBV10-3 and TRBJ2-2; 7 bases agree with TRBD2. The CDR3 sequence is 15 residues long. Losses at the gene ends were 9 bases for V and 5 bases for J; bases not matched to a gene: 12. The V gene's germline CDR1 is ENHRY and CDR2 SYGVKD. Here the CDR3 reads CAILPGGGGTGELFF. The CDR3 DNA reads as TGTGCCATTCTTCCAGGCGGGGGTGGGACCGGGGAGCTGTTTTTT.

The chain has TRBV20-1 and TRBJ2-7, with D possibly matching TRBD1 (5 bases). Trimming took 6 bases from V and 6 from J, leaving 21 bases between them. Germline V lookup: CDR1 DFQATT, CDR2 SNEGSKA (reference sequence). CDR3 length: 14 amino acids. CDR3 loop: CSATKTQGSGEQYF. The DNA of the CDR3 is TGCAGTGCCACAAAGACTCAGGGTTCGGGCGAGCAGTACTTC.

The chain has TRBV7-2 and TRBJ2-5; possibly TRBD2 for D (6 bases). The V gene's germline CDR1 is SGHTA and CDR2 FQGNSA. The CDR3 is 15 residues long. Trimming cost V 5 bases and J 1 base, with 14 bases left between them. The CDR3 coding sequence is TGTGCCAGCAGCGTAACGGTGGGAGGCCAAGAGACCCAGTACTTC. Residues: CASSVTVGGQETQYF. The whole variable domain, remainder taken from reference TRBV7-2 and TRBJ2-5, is GAGVSQSPSNKVTEKGKDVELRCDPISGHTALYWYRQSLGQGLEFLIYFQGNSAPDKSGLPSDRFSAERTGGSVSTLTIQRTQQEDSAVYLCASSVTVGGQETQYFGPGTRLLVL.

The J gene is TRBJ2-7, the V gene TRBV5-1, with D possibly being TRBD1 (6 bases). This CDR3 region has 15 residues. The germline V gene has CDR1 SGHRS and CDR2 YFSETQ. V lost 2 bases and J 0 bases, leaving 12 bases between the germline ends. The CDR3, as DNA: TGCGCCAGCAGCTTCTCGGGACAAAGCTCCTACGAGCAGTACTTC. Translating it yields CASSFSGQSSYEQYF.

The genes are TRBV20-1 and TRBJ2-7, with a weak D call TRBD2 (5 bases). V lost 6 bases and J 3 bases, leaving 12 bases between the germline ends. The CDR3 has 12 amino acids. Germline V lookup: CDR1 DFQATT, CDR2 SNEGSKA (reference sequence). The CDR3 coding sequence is TGCAGTGCCCCGAAAGGGAGCTACGAGCAGTACTTC. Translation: CSAPKGSYEQYF.